The 8 T cell receptor beta chains below all came from one sample that was sequenced in a study of T cell repertoires in cytomegalovirus infection (dated by TCRdb to the late 2010s). Sequencing used an Illumina HiSeq 1500. The raw public reads went through TCRdb reprocessing: fastp at Q25, MiXCR clone calling, in-frame beta chains kept. Each record represents a unique CDR3 protein, reported with the most common genes and DNA among its rows. Present in this sample are about 490,000 distinct CDR3 sequences, about 11% of which were seen just once. 9.5% to 13% of the sample goes to the ten largest clones. Sample: PBMCs. The receptors originated from a human donor in good health (CMV status not recorded). Some clones in this sample may be carry-over from other donors' samples.

This clonotype was picked up many times. The genes are TRBV4-1 and TRBJ2-2; the match to TRBD1 covers 12 bases. CDR3 length: 16 residues. The germline V gene has CDR1 MGHRA and CDR2 YSYEKL. The ends lost 2 bases at V and 6 bases at J; junction bases unmatched: 4. The CDR3 here is CASSQTGQGAPGELFF. DNA of the CDR3: TGCGCCAGCAGCCAAACGGGACAGGGGGCTCCCGGGGAGCTGTTTTTT.

This clonotype has a count of ten or more. This chain uses TRBV7-2 with TRBJ2-1; 8 nucleotides match TRBD1. CDR1 is SGHTA and CDR2 is FQGNSA in the germline V gene. The CDR3 covers 14 residues. J lost 8 bases, V lost 5 bases, and 8 bases had no gene match. As DNA, the CDR3 is TGTGCCAGCAGCCCCCCGGACAGGGAGGATGAGCAGTTCTTC. Protein product: CASSPPDREDEQFF. Combining the CDR3 with reference TRBV7-2 and TRBJ2-1 gives the whole variable domain GAGVSQSPSNKVTEKGKDVELRCDPISGHTALYWYRQSLGQGLEFLIYFQGNSAPDKSGLPSDRFSAERTGGSVSTLTIQRTQQEDSAVYLCASSPPDREDEQFFGPGTRLTVL.

This clonotype has only a few counts. V and J are TRBV29-1 and TRBJ1-5, with a possible D match to TRBD1 (6 bases). CDR1 is SQVTM, CDR2 ANQGSEA, per germline. V was pared by 4 bases and J by 6 bases, with 19 bases between. The CDR3 is 15 residues long. CDR3 coding DNA: TGCAGCGTTGCTACAGGGTCCGAAATGGTTCAGCCCCAGCATTTT. It codes for CSVATGSEMVQPQHF.

This clonotype has a handful of counts. CDR3 amino acids: CASSFPRDSPSTDTQYF. CDR3 nucleotides: TGTGCCAGCAGCTTCCCTCGGGACAGCCCTAGCACAGATACGCAGTATTTT. The chain employs TRBV9 and TRBJ2-3; 7 bases are a match to TRBD1. V trimming: 4 bases; J trimming: 0 bases; junction bases outside the gene matches: 11. Germline CDR1 is SGDLS and CDR2 is YYNGEE. This CDR3 has 17 residues.

The J gene is TRBJ1-1, the V gene TRBV3-1; the D gene is possibly TRBD1 (5 bases). CDR1 and CDR2 (germline): LGHDT, YNNKEL (reference sequence). Deletions cut 0 bases from V and 8 bases from J, with 19 bases between. The CDR3 sequence is 16 residues long. CDR3 DNA sequence: TGTGCCAGCAGCCAAGAGGGGTGGAAGGGGCTCGGCGAAGCTTTCTTT. It is translated as CASSQEGWKGLGEAFF.

This clonotype was found many times. The chain links TRBV5-6 to TRBJ1-4; D is possibly TRBD1 (6 bases). CDR3 size: 14 residues. V lost 4 bases and J 5 bases, leaving 12 bases between the germline ends. CDR1 is SGHDT, CDR2 YYEEEE, per germline. For the CDR3, the DNA is TGTGCCAGCAGCCTACAGGGTCCGAATGAAAAACTGTTTTTT. Its protein product is CASSLQGPNEKLFF.

With respect to this clonotype: With a much larger clone just one base away, this may be a read error. V is TRBV7-4 and J is TRBJ2-6, with a possible D match to TRBD1 (6 bases). The CDR3 has 15 residues. The germline gives CDR1 SGHVT, CDR2 SQSDAQ. Here the CDR3 reads CVSSSGVTGANVLTF. The DNA for the CDR3 is TGTGTCAGCAGCTCAGGGGTTACTGGGGCCAACGTCCTGACTTTC.

This clonotype was recorded at least ten times. The chain carries TRBV7-6 and TRBJ2-1, with D possibly TRBD1 on 6 matching bases. The CDR3 extends over 16 amino acids. V was trimmed by 5 bases and J by 1 base, leaving 15 bases between them. In germline, CDR1 is SGHVS, CDR2 FNYEAQ. The CDR3 spells CASSHRDTSSYNEQFF. As DNA, the CDR3 is TGTGCCAGCAGCCACCGGGACACCTCATCCTACAATGAGCAGTTCTTC.